One and the same sample provided the 5 T cell receptor beta chains below, sequenced in a study of T cells in Graves' hyperthyroidism and ophthalmopathy. TCR beta CDR3 regions were amplified from RNA transcripts. Researchers ran a first-round RT-PCR on the TCR CDR3 using the HTBI primer set. One entry per CDR3 protein, called by TCRdb with MiXCR from the multiplex PCR reads. The table includes approximately 220,000 distinct CDR3 sequences, around 17% detected once. Sequencing was performed on blood. These receptors were taken from a man aged 40-50 years with Graves' hyperthyroidism.

This clonotype has at least ten counts. The chain carries TRBV12-3 or TRBV12-4 and TRBJ1-2, with 10 bases lining up with TRBD1. The CDR3 is 15 amino acids. V dropped 5 bases and J dropped 8; count of bases not matched to a gene: 11. Here the CDR3 reads CASSPRQGAMGGYTF. CDR3 nucleotides: TGTGCCAGCAGTCCCCGACAGGGGGCGATGGGAGGCTACACCTTC.

This clonotype was seen repeatedly, ten times or more. The V call is TRBV20-1, the J call TRBJ2-3; TRBD1 might be the D (6 bases). Trimming stripped 5 bases from V and 0 bases from J, with 9 bases between. The CDR3 is made up of 13 amino acids. Germline V gene data show CDR1 as DFQATT and CDR2 as SNEGSKA (reference sequence). DNA for the CDR3: TGCAGTGCTCCGGACAGAAGCACAGATACGCAGTATTTT. This gives the protein CSAPDRSTDTQYF.

This clonotype was observed many times. The CDR3 coding sequence is TGTGCCAGCAGCCAACAACCACGGGATCAGCAGTTCTTC. Encoded protein: CASSQQPRDQQFF. V is TRBV14 and J is TRBJ2-1, with a weak D call TRBD2 (5 bases). There are 13 residues in the CDR3. V was trimmed by 2 bases and J by 11 bases, leaving 13 bases between them. CDR1 SGHDN and CDR2 FVKESK come from the germline V gene. The complete variable domain, with remaining parts taken from reference TRBV14 and TRBJ2-1, reads EAGVTQFPSHSVIEKGQTVTLRCDPISGHDNLYWYRRVMGKEIKFLLHFVKESKQDESGMPNNRFLAERTGGTYSTLKVQPAELEDSGVYFCASSQQPRDQQFFGPGTRLTVL.

This clonotype was counted ten times or more. This rearrangement joins TRBV5-1 to TRBJ2-7, with D possibly matching TRBD1 (8 bases). This CDR3 is built from 16 residues. Germline lookup yields CDR1 SGHRS and CDR2 YFSETQ. V was clipped by 4 bases and J by 3 bases, with 20 bases between them. The CDR3 DNA follows: TGCGCCAGCAGCCCGCAAATTACAGGGGGGGACTACGAGCAGTACTTC. Translating gives CASSPQITGGDYEQYF.

This clonotype appeared many times. This sequence joins TRBV7-6 and TRBJ1-2; TRBD1 aligns across 8 bases. The germline V gene has CDR1 SGHVS and CDR2 FNYEAQ. The CDR3 length is 13 residues. The V gene end was trimmed by 4 bases and the J gene end by 4 bases; junction bases not matched to a gene: 2. CDR3 region: CASSWTGTYGYTF. The CDR3 DNA follows: TGTGCCAGCAGCTGGACAGGGACCTATGGCTACACCTTC.